Listed below are T cell receptor beta chains from one sample, sequenced in a study of T cell responses to AZD1222 COVID-19 vaccine. The data were produced by immunoSEQ multiplex PCR, yet TCRdb's version contains in-frame clones alone and is incomplete. The top ten hold approximately 4.8% of the sample, which has around 70,000 clones, 88% seen once. Material: peripheral blood, obtained 28 days after the second dose of the MenACWY control vaccine. Receptors were obtained from an adult who received the MenACWY meningococcal vaccine as a control. Both conserved end residues are part of each CDR3. The D gene is left open where the match is weak. The size entry is marked missing in some rows and otherwise reads once, few, many or a size class.

V gene,D gene,clone size,J gene,CDR3 DNA,CDR3 protein
TRBV4-3,TRBD2,.,TRBJ2-7,TGCGCCAGCAGCCAAGATTGGGGACGGAAGCGGGAGTTCTACGAGCAGTACTTC,CASSQDWGRKREFYEQYF
TRBV5-1,TRBD2,.,TRBJ2-2,TGCGCCAGCAGCTTGGCCGGCGGGAGGAACACCGGGGAGCTGTTTTTT,CASSLAGGRNTGELFF
TRBV5-1,TRBD1,.,TRBJ1-4,TGCGCCAGCAGTTCCGGGACAGGGGGCGAAAAACTGTTTTTT,CASSSGTGGEKLFF
TRBV9,TRBD1,.,TRBJ2-1,TGTGCCAGCAGCGTGGGACAGGTCTCGCGCGAGCAGTTCTTC,CASSVGQVSREQFF
TRBV6-5,.,.,TRBJ2-7,TGTGCCAGCAGTTCCGACTGGGACACCTACGAGCAGTACTTC,CASSSDWDTYEQYF
TRBV5-4,TRBD1,.,TRBJ1-4,TGTGCCAGCAGCCCTACGACAGGGGGTAATAATGAAAAACTGTTTTTT,CASSPTTGGNNEKLFF
TRBV7-2,TRBD2,.,TRBJ2-3,TGTGCCAGCAGAGAAGTCCTAGCGGGAGACACAGATACGCAGTATTTT,CASREVLAGDTDTQYF
TRBV29-1,.,.,TRBJ2-1,TGCAGCGTCGCGGAGGGAACTAACCCCTTCCATGAGCAGTTCTTC,CSVAEGTNPFHEQFF
TRBV19,.,.,TRBJ1-2,TGTGCCAGTAGTATAGGATATGGCTACACCTTC,CASSIGYGYTF
TRBV2,.,.,TRBJ1-2,TGTGCCAGCAGTGAAGGGTTGGACTATGGCTACACCTTC,CASSEGLDYGYTF
TRBV28,.,.,TRBJ1-2,TGTGCCAGCCGATCCACACAGGGTAGGAGCTACACCTTC,CASRSTQGRSYTF
TRBV4-2,.,.,TRBJ2-3,TGTGCCAGCAGCCAGAATCACTTGGGAGATACGCAGTATTTT,CASSQNHLGDTQYF
TRBV6-5,.,.,TRBJ1-2,TGTGCCAGCAGAGGACAGCCCGTCTATGGCTACACCTTC,CASRGQPVYGYTF
TRBV18,.,.,TRBJ2-2,TGTGCCAGCTCACCGGCAGGGGCCCTGAACACCGGGGAGCTGTTTTTT,CASSPAGALNTGELFF
TRBV27,.,.,TRBJ1-1,TGTGCCAGCAGTTTAATAGCGGGTCATGGCACTGAAGCTTTCTTT,CASSLIAGHGTEAFF
TRBV30,TRBD1,.,TRBJ1-2,TGTGCCTGGAGTGTTCAGGGGGAATATGGCTACACCTTC,CAWSVQGEYGYTF
TRBV5-3,.,.,TRBJ1-3,TGTGCCAGAAGCTTGGCCGGTCCGAATGGAAACACCATATATTTT,CARSLAGPNGNTIYF
TRBV11-2,.,few,TRBJ1-2,TGTGCCAGCAGCTTGACAGGTCAAAACTATGGCTACACCTTC,CASSLTGQNYGYTF
TRBV19,.,.,TRBJ2-3,TGTGCCAGTAGTGGATCCGGACCGGCCCGCACAGATACGCAGTATTTT,CASSGSGPARTDTQYF
TRBV7-3,.,.,TRBJ2-3,TGTGCCAGCAGCTCAGGGTTCCCAGATACGCAGTATTTT,CASSSGFPDTQYF
TRBV6-2/TRBV6-3,TRBD2,.,TRBJ2-2,TGTGCCAGCAGTCAGACAACTAGCGCTCTTAACGCCGGGGAGCTGTTTTTT,CASSQTTSALNAGELFF
TRBV19,.,.,TRBJ2-5,TGTGCCAGTAGTATAGTGAACAGAAAAGGGACCCAGTACTTC,CASSIVNRKGTQYF
TRBV9,.,.,TRBJ1-1,TGTGCCAGCAGCGTAGGGGGAACAGGGTTCACTGAAGCTTTCTTT,CASSVGGTGFTEAFF
TRBV6-5,.,.,TRBJ2-3,TGTGCCAGCATAGGCAGGATAGACACAGATACGCAGTATTTT,CASIGRIDTDTQYF
TRBV4-2,TRBD2,.,TRBJ2-7,TGTGCCAGCAGCCGACAAGCGGGGTCCCTAGCGGCCCACGAGCAGTACTTC,CASSRQAGSLAAHEQYF
TRBV28,TRBD1,.,TRBJ1-5,TGTGCCAGCAGCCCTCAAGGACAGGACAATCAGCCCCAGCATTTT,CASSPQGQDNQPQHF
TRBV12-3/TRBV12-4,.,.,TRBJ2-7,TGTGCCAGCATGGGACGGGCCTCCTACGAGCAGTACTTC,CASMGRASYEQYF
TRBV3-1/TRBV3-2,.,.,TRBJ2-2,TGTGCCAGCAGCCAGGGAATCCCCGGGGAGCTGTTTTTT,CASSQGIPGELFF
TRBV18,.,.,TRBJ1-1,TGTGCCAGCTCCCCGGCTTGGGTAGGGACCCCTGAAGCTTTCTTT,CASSPAWVGTPEAFF
TRBV12-3/TRBV12-4,.,.,TRBJ2-7,TGTGCCAGCAGTTTAAGGGAGGAGTACGAGCAGTACTTC,CASSLREEYEQYF
TRBV18,.,.,TRBJ2-7,TGTGCCAGCTCACCACCTCGTTTGGGACACATCTCCTACGAGCAGTACTTC,CASSPPRLGHISYEQYF
TRBV5-8,.,.,TRBJ1-1,TGTGCCAGCAGCCCCCAGGGGAGGGGTTATGAAGCTTTCTTT,CASSPQGRGYEAFF
TRBV7-6,TRBD1,few,TRBJ1-5,TGTGCCAGCAGCTTAGGGGCCGGGACAGGGGGCGGGATAGGCAATCAGCCCCAGCATTTT,CASSLGAGTGGGIGNQPQHF
TRBV15,.,.,TRBJ1-3,TGTGCCACCAGCAGCTACAGGGCTGGAAACACCATATATTTT,CATSSYRAGNTIYF
TRBV2,.,.,TRBJ2-2,TGTGCCAGCAGTCTACAGGGAGCGGCGAACACCGGGGAGCTGTTTTTT,CASSLQGAANTGELFF
TRBV10-3,.,few,TRBJ1-6,TGTGCCATCAGGGGTGGGAATTCACCCCTCCACTTT,CAIRGGNSPLHF
TRBV12-3/TRBV12-4,.,.,TRBJ2-7,TGTGCCAGCACCTGGGACGGGCAAATCGAGCAGTACTTC,CASTWDGQIEQYF
TRBV7-2,.,.,TRBJ2-2,TGTGCCAGCAGCTCAAACCTGCCCGGGGAGCTGTTTTTT,CASSSNLPGELFF
TRBV28,.,.,TRBJ1-2,TGTGCCAGCAGCCCCGGGACATTCTATGGCTACACCTTC,CASSPGTFYGYTF
TRBV5-4,.,few,TRBJ2-7,TGTGCCAGCAGCTTGTGGGGGGGCCCCTACGAGCAGTACTTC,CASSLWGGPYEQYF
TRBV11-2,TRBD1,.,TRBJ1-3,TGTGCCAGCAGCTTAGTCTCACAGGGGGCGGCCGAGTCTGGAAACACCATATATTTT,CASSLVSQGAAESGNTIYF
TRBV18,TRBD2,.,TRBJ2-7,TGTGCCAGCTCATCGCTCGGACTAGCGGGCGAGCAGTACTTC,CASSSLGLAGEQYF